This T cell receptor beta chain was documented in a study of CD8 T cell repertoires and HIV-1 epitope variants. The method was immunoSEQ multiplex PCR; TCRdb's version includes in-frame clones alone and lacks a portion of them. Among 4,500 or so clones listed, 62% were seen once. As to this clone: The antigen is unknown.

The receptor comes from a male donor with HIV. What was sequenced was cultured CD8+ T cells derived from PBMCs.

The CDR3 protein is CASSQGDEGRPLHF. CDR3 DNA sequence: TGCGCCAGCAGCCAAGGAGATGAAGGGCGGCCTCTCCACTTT. The rearrangement joins TRBV4-3 to TRBJ1-6; no definite D call. The CDR3 has 14 amino acids. Germline CDR1 is LGHNA and CDR2 is YSLEER. V was cut by 1 base and J by 16 bases, with 17 bases left in between.